This is a list of T cell receptor beta chains from one sample in a study of blood T cells in healthy people across ages. TCRdb reanalysed the 5' RACE reads using MiXCR and keeps one entry per CDR3 protein. Among 910,000 or so distinct CDR3 sequences, roughly half were seen once, and the ten largest hold over 20%. The material sequenced was blood. These receptors were obtained from a woman aged 55-70 years in good health. Each CDR3 is given with its conserved first and last residue. The order of the fields is J gene, clone size, D gene, V gene, CDR3 protein, CDR3 DNA. The D gene is left open where the match is weak. Clone size is shown for a subset of rows, as once, few, many or a class of expanded clone.

J: TRBJ1-1
size: NA
D: TRBD1
V: TRBV12-3/TRBV12-4
CDR3: CASNRQGGWGEAFF
DNA: TGTGCCAGCAATAGACAGGGAGGTTGGGGTGAAGCTTTCTTT

J: TRBJ2-1
size: NA
D: NA
V: TRBV12-3/TRBV12-4
CDR3: CASSPTAHEQFF
DNA: TGTGCCAGCAGTCCCACCGCCCATGAGCAGTTCTTC

J: TRBJ2-6
size: NA
D: NA
V: TRBV6-1
CDR3: CASVSGTADSGANVLTF
DNA: TGTGCCAGCGTCTCCGGGACGGCAGACTCTGGGGCCAACGTCCTGACTTTC

J: TRBJ2-5
size: NA
D: TRBD2
V: TRBV3-1
CDR3: CASSPHAGTSGQETQYF
DNA: TGTGCCAGCAGTCCTCACGCCGGGACTAGCGGCCAAGAGACCCAGTACTTC

J: TRBJ1-4
size: NA
D: NA
V: TRBV18
CDR3: CASSNTGGQKEKLFF
DNA: TGTGCCAGCTCGAACACGGGGGGGCAGAAGGAAAAACTGTTTTTT

J: TRBJ2-7
size: once
D: NA
V: TRBV10-3
CDR3: CAISDSHNGYEQYF
DNA: TGTGCCATCAGTGACAGCCACAATGGGTACGAGCAGTACTTC

J: TRBJ2-5
size: NA
D: NA
V: TRBV4-2
CDR3: CASSQEVLQETQYF
DNA: TGTGCCAGCAGCCAAGAGGTCCTTCAAGAGACCCAGTACTTC

J: TRBJ2-7
size: NA
D: TRBD2
V: TRBV2
CDR3: CASRTGLAAIYEQYF
DNA: TGTGCCAGCAGAACCGGACTAGCGGCGATCTACGAGCAGTACTTC

J: TRBJ2-7
size: NA
D: NA
V: TRBV18
CDR3: CASSPTVGGTNYEQYF
DNA: TGTGCCAGCTCACCAACCGTTGGCGGGACGAACTACGAGCAGTACTTC

J: TRBJ1-2
size: NA
D: TRBD1
V: TRBV12-3/TRBV12-4
CDR3: CASTLGGGTHGYTF
DNA: TGTGCCAGCACCCTAGGGGGCGGGACACATGGCTACACCTTC

J: TRBJ2-6
size: NA
D: TRBD1
V: TRBV12-3/TRBV12-4
CDR3: CASSPRRDRFDTSGANVLTF
DNA: TGTGCCAGCAGTCCGAGGAGGGACAGGTTCGATACCTCTGGGGCCAACGTCCTGACTTTC

J: TRBJ1-2
size: few
D: NA
V: TRBV12-3/TRBV12-4
CDR3: CASSQRGSAHGYTF
DNA: TGTGCCAGCTCACAAAGGGGGTCGGCGCATGGCTACACCTTC

J: TRBJ1-2
size: NA
D: NA
V: TRBV20-1
CDR3: CSAPLGGWNYGYTF
DNA: TGCAGTGCCCCCCTGGGGGGATGGAACTATGGCTACACCTTC

J: TRBJ2-2
size: NA
D: NA
V: TRBV28
CDR3: CASSLFQVSGELFF
DNA: TGTGCCAGCAGTTTATTTCAGGTCTCCGGGGAGCTGTTTTTT

J: TRBJ2-2
size: NA
D: TRBD2
V: TRBV4-1
CDR3: CASSRGTSGRATGELFF
DNA: TGCGCCAGCAGCCGCGGGACTAGCGGGAGGGCCACCGGGGAGCTGTTTTTT

J: TRBJ2-3
size: NA
D: NA
V: TRBV28
CDR3: CASSSVRDVTAGGHTQYF
DNA: TGTGCCAGCAGTTCTGTAAGAGACGTCACCGCTGGAGGACATACGCAGTATTTT

J: TRBJ1-1
size: NA
D: NA
V: TRBV5-1
CDR3: CAKITGVNTEAFF
DNA: TGCGCCAAAATAACCGGGGTGAACACTGAAGCTTTCTTT

J: TRBJ1-5
size: few
D: NA
V: TRBV7-2
CDR3: CASSFSTGNQPQHF
DNA: TGTGCCAGCAGCTTCTCCACAGGCAATCAGCCCCAGCATTTT

J: TRBJ2-7
size: NA
D: NA
V: TRBV12-3/TRBV12-4
CDR3: CASSHGRKAEQYF
DNA: TGTGCCAGCAGTCACGGACGGAAAGCCGAGCAGTACTTC

J: TRBJ2-5
size: NA
D: NA
V: TRBV7-2
CDR3: CASSPQAGTQETQYF
DNA: TGTGCCAGCAGCCCCCAGGCAGGGACCCAAGAGACCCAGTACTTC

J: TRBJ1-1
size: NA
D: NA
V: TRBV6-1
CDR3: CAGGEILDTEAFF
DNA: TGTGCCGGGGGCGAGATATTGGACACTGAAGCTTTCTTT

J: TRBJ2-7
size: NA
D: NA
V: TRBV5-1
CDR3: CASSVDSLIYEQYF
DNA: TGCGCCAGCAGCGTGGACAGCTTGATATACGAGCAGTACTTC

J: TRBJ2-7
size: NA
D: TRBD2
V: TRBV7-8
CDR3: CASSSLTSEGVEQYF
DNA: TGTGCCAGCAGCTCTCTGACTAGCGAGGGGGTCGAGCAGTACTTC

J: TRBJ2-3
size: few
D: NA
V: TRBV7-9
CDR3: CASSPHLGVTTDTQYF
DNA: TGTGCCAGCAGCCCCCATTTGGGAGTGACCACAGATACGCAGTATTTT

J: TRBJ1-4
size: NA
D: NA
V: TRBV6-5
CDR3: CASSYVSGKLFF
DNA: TGTGCCAGCAGTTACGTCAGTGGAAAACTGTTTTTT

J: TRBJ2-1
size: NA
D: NA
V: TRBV15
CDR3: CAARPSSYNEQFF
DNA: TGTGCCGCCAGACCTAGCTCCTACAATGAGCAGTTCTTC

J: TRBJ2-5
size: NA
D: NA
V: TRBV20-1
CDR3: CSARGGDSQETQYF
DNA: TGCAGTGCTAGAGGCGGGGACTCCCAAGAGACCCAGTACTTC

J: TRBJ1-6
size: NA
D: NA
V: TRBV6-5
CDR3: CASRPRQANNSPLHF
DNA: TGTGCCAGCAGACCCAGACAGGCGAATAATTCACCCCTCCACTTT